This T cell receptor beta chain was recorded in a study of blood T cell repertoires in COVID-19. Study-wide context: Donors in the United States, Italy and Spain gave samples during acute or convalescent COVID-19.

Authors' processing steps: Reference gene primer amplification gave nucleated cell count estimates. Generated by immunoSEQ multiplex PCR, the TCRdb table keeps only in-frame clones and is missing some. V and J calls and clone size are given by that table; D and trimming were obtained from the DNA. The sample has 150,000 or so clones; almost 80% are singletons. The cohort comprised adults aged about 18 to 90 years residing in about 25 US areas. Recovery meant two consecutive negative NP/OP PCR tests, professional clearance, or resolved symptoms. The receptor was isolated from a woman between 45 and 60 years old who had recovered from COVID-19. Sequenced material: PBMCs or T cells enriched from blood (not recorded which).

CDR3 region: CASSEWGLAGGLYNEQFF. CDR3 sequence (DNA): TGTGCCAGCAGTGAATGGGGACTAGCGGGAGGATTGTACAATGAGCAGTTCTTC. This chain links TRBV2 with TRBJ2-1; TRBD2 matches 15 bases. There are 18 residues in the CDR3. The V segment lost 2 bases and the J segment 4 bases; nucleotides outside the gene matches: 6. The V gene's germline CDR1 is SNHLY and CDR2 FYNNEI.